This entry lists 8 T cell receptor beta chains sequenced from one sample in a study of blood T cell repertoires in COVID-19. TCRdb keeps only in-frame clones here, not all; method: immunoSEQ multiplex PCR. The sample lists about 400,000 clones, more than 70% occurring once. Material for sequencing was PBMCs or T cells enriched from blood (not recorded which). The receptor set was obtained from a man aged 35 to 55 in a cohort exposed to, infected with or recovered from COVID-19 (not recorded which).

The chain couples TRBV3-1 (or the pseudogene TRBV3-2) to TRBJ2-7; 12 bases are a match to TRBD2. Per the germline V gene, CDR1 is LGHDT and CDR2 is YNNKEL (reference sequence). The CDR3 spans 17 residues. The trim removed 0 bases at V and 5 bases at J, leaving 8 bases unmatched. The DNA of the CDR3 is TGTGCCAGCAGCCAAGATGAGGCTAGCGGGAGGGGCGACGAGCAGTACTTC. Amino acids: CASSQDEASGRGDEQYF.

V is TRBV6-5 and J is TRBJ1-1, with D maybe TRBD1 (6 bases). V lost 6 bases, J lost 0 bases, and 17 bases lay in between. CDR3 length: 16 residues. Germline V gene lookup returns CDR1 MNHEY and CDR2 SVGAGI. CDR3 loop: CASSYTRGQMNTEAFF. In nucleotides, the CDR3 is TGTGCCAGCAGCTACACCCGGGGACAAATGAACACTGAAGCTTTCTTT.

The CDR3 loop is CASSLVGTSGGSSYEQYF. DNA for the CDR3: TGTGCCAGCAGCTTAGTAGGGACTAGCGGGGGAAGCTCCTACGAGCAGTACTTC. The genes are TRBV7-3 and TRBJ2-7, with 14 bases matching TRBD2. In germline, CDR1 is SGHTA, CDR2 FQGTGA. The CDR3 runs 18 residues. After removal of 2 bases from V and 0 bases from J, the junction contained 6 bases not matched to a gene.

The V gene is TRBV5-8, the J gene TRBJ2-1, with TRBD2 identical over 11 bases. The CDR3 runs to 14 residues. The trim removed 2 bases at V and 10 bases at J, leaving 5 bases unmatched. Germline V gene lookup returns CDR1 SGHTS and CDR2 YDEGEE. The CDR3 sequence is CASSFLAGGLEQFF. The CDR3, as DNA: TGTGCCAGCAGCTTTCTAGCGGGAGGATTGGAGCAGTTCTTC.

V gene TRBV5-1 combines with J gene TRBJ1-1; D possibly corresponds to TRBD1 (6 bases). CDR1 and CDR2 (germline): SGHRS, YFSETQ. The CDR3 loop spans 15 amino acids. The V end lost 0 bases, the J end lost 1 base, and 10 bases lay between the germline ends. The CDR3: CASSLVGTQNTEAFF. The CDR3 region has the DNA TGCGCCAGCAGCTTGGTAGGGACACAGAACACTGAAGCTTTCTTT.

This clone has a handful of counts. The CDR3 spells CASSMVQGNTEAFF. The CDR3 nucleotides read TGTGCCAGTAGTATGGTACAGGGGAACACTGAAGCTTTCTTT. This rearrangement joins TRBV19 to TRBJ1-1; a possible D gene is TRBD1 (6 bases). This CDR3 spans 14 amino acids. V lost 3 bases and J lost 1, with 9 bases in between. The V gene's germline CDR1 is LNHDA and CDR2 SQIVND (reference sequence).

This chain links TRBV7-2 with TRBJ1-4; 7 nucleotides line up with TRBD1. The CDR3 covers 14 residues. Losses at the gene ends were 5 bases for V and 4 bases for J; bases not matched to a gene: 4. CDR1 and CDR2 (germline): SGHTA, FQGNSA. CDR3 region: CASSTRDSNEKLFF. As DNA, the CDR3 is TGTGCCAGCAGCACCCGGGACAGTAATGAAAAACTGTTTTTT.

V is TRBV20-1 and J is TRBJ2-1; D gene unclear. CDR1 is DFQATT, CDR2 SNEGSKA, per germline (reference sequence). Trimming removed 4 bases from V and 6 bases from J, with 4 bases in between. The CDR3 sequence is 10 residues long. The CDR3, as DNA: TGCAGTGCTACCGTCAATGAGCAGTTCTTC. Translating gives CSATVNEQFF.